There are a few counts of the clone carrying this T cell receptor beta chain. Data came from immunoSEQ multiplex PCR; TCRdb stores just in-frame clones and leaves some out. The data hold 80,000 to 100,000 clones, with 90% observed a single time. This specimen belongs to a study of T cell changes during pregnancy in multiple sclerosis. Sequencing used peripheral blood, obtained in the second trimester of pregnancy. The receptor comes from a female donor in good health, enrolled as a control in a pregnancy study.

The CDR3 nucleotides are TGTGCCAGTAGTACTGATGACAGAAGTGAAGCTTTCTTT. It specifies CASSTDDRSEAFF. The rearrangement links TRBV19 to TRBJ1-1; D is possibly TRBD1 (5 bases). There are 13 residues in the CDR3. The ends were cut back, 4 bases at V and 7 bases at J, with 13 bases in the middle. Germline-derived CDR1 and CDR2 are LNHDA and SQIVND (reference sequence).